The 26 T cell receptor beta chains reported below all come from one sample, sequenced in a study of T cell repertoires in cytomegalovirus infection. TCRdb redid the calling of the reads with MiXCR, one entry per CDR3 protein. The data contain about 230,000 distinct CDR3 sequences, approximately 24% of them seen just once; the ten biggest clones take up roughly 20%. Material for sequencing was CD8+ T cells from PBMCs. The receptors come from a human donor in good health (CMV status not recorded). Some clones in this sample may be carry-over from other donors' samples.

The chain joins TRBV15 to TRBJ2-1; TRBD1 is a possible D gene (5 bases). Germline CDR1 reads LNHNV; CDR2 reads YYDKDF (reference sequence). Trimming left V 5 bases short and J 0 bases short, with 11 bases between. The CDR3 is 15 residues long. CDR3: CATSGAPISYNEQFF. CDR3 nucleotide sequence: TGTGCCACCAGCGGGGCTCCGATCTCCTACAATGAGCAGTTCTTC.

The rearrangement uses TRBV27 and TRBJ2-1; D is ambiguous. Germline V gene lookup returns CDR1 MNHEY and CDR2 SMNVEV (reference sequence). The CDR3 contains 13 residues. Between the trimmed V and J ends, which lost 1 base and 6 bases, there was a span of 7 bases. The chain's CDR3 is CASSLWSGNEQFF. The CDR3 DNA reads TGTGCCAGCAGTTTATGGAGTGGCAATGAGCAGTTCTTC.

This clonotype has at least ten counts. This chain uses TRBV24-1 with TRBJ2-3; D uncertain. Trimming left V 5 bases short and J 0 bases short, with 8 bases between. CDR3 length equals 14 residues. Germline V lookup: CDR1 KGHDR, CDR2 SFDVKD. The DNA of the CDR3 is TGTGCCACCAGTGCCGCTGACAGCACAGATACGCAGTATTTT. Its protein product is CATSAADSTDTQYF.

CDR3 DNA: TGTGCCAGCTCACCACCGGACAGGCTTCGATCCGAAAAACTGTTTTTT. Amino acids: CASSPPDRLRSEKLFF. The rearrangement uses TRBV18 and TRBJ1-4; TRBD1 matches 7 bases. J was trimmed by 8 bases and V by 0 bases; bases with no gene match: 9. Germline V gene sequence: CDR1 KGHSH, CDR2 LQKENI. This CDR3 is built from 16 residues. Full variable domain (rest looked up from reference TRBV18 and TRBJ1-4): NAGVMQNPRHLVRRRGQEARLRCSPMKGHSHVYWYRQLPEEGLKFMVYLQKENIIDESGMPKERFSAEFPKEGPSILRIQQVVRGDSAAYFCASSPPDRLRSEKLFFGSGTQLSVL.

The chain's CDR3 is CASSLALSEAFF. The CDR3 DNA reads as TGTGCCAGCAGCTTAGCGCTATCTGAAGCTTTCTTT. This chain connects TRBV7-9 to TRBJ1-1; unclear D gene. Germline loops: CDR1 SEHNR, CDR2 FQNEAQ (reference sequence). Between the trimmed V and J ends, which lost 0 bases and 6 bases, there was a span of 5 bases. This CDR3 has 12 residues.

Ten or more counts support this clonotype. The chain carries TRBV28 and TRBJ2-1, with D maybe TRBD2 (6 bases). The CDR3 totals 16 residues. Trimming stripped 8 bases from V and 5 bases from J, with 22 bases between. CDR1 is MDHEN and CDR2 is SYDVKM in the germline V gene. The CDR3 nucleotides are TGTGCCAGCGAACCCCGGGACTTAATACCCCACAATGAGCAGTTCTTC. Protein product: CASEPRDLIPHNEQFF.

This clonotype was found a few times. The V call is TRBV19, the J call TRBJ1-1; perhaps TRBD1 as D (5 bases). The CDR3 has 13 amino acids. Looked up from germline, CDR1 is LNHDA and CDR2 is SQIVND (reference sequence). With 10 bases removed from V and 1 base from J, the gap between germline ends came to 13 bases. CDR3 protein: CATLGLPNTEAFF. The DNA of the CDR3 is TGTGCCACCCTGGGACTTCCGAACACTGAAGCTTTCTTT. The full variable domain, its missing parts supplied by reference TRBV19 and TRBJ1-1, is DGGITQSPKYLFRKEGQNVTLSCEQNLNHDAMYWYRQDPGQGLRLIYYSQIVNDFQKGDIAEGYSVSREKKESFPLTVTSAQKNPTAFYLCATLGLPNTEAFFGQGTRLTVV.

This chain links TRBV2 with TRBJ2-7, with D possibly TRBD1 on 6 matching bases. Trimming took off 7 bases at V and 1 base at J, with 8 bases between the two ends. The V gene's germline CDR1 is SNHLY and CDR2 FYNNEI. CDR3 length equals 12 residues. In DNA, the CDR3 is TGTGCCAGCACAGGGACATCCTACGAGCAGTACTTC. Translated, it gives CASTGTSYEQYF. Full variable domain (rest looked up from reference TRBV2 and TRBJ2-7): EPEVTQTPSHQVTQMGQEVILRCVPISNHLYFYWYRQILGQKVEFLVSFYNNEISEKSEIFDDQFSVERPDGSNFTLKIRSTKLEDSAMYFCASTGTSYEQYFGPGTRLTVT.

There are a few counts of this clonotype. The chain has TRBV7-9 and TRBJ2-1; D may be TRBD2 (6 bases). CDR1 and CDR2 (germline): SEHNR, FQNEAQ (reference sequence). The CDR3 length is 14 residues. V dropped 4 bases and J dropped 3 bases, with 10 bases sitting between them. The CDR3: CASSYSGLYNEQFF. The CDR3 region has the DNA TGTGCCAGCAGCTATTCGGGACTCTACAATGAGCAGTTCTTC.

This clonotype showed up many times. This sequence joins TRBV6-5 and TRBJ2-5; the D gene is possibly TRBD2 (6 bases). Germline CDR1 and CDR2: MNHEY and SVGAGI. This CDR3 has 16 residues. Trimming pared 0 bases from V and 2 bases from J, leaving 13 bases between. The CDR3 sequence: CASSYSPSALQETQYF. The CDR3 nucleotides are TGTGCCAGCAGTTACTCCCCTAGCGCCTTACAAGAGACCCAGTACTTC.

V gene TRBV2 combines with J gene TRBJ2-5, with 10 bases fitting TRBD2. Germline V gives CDR1 SNHLY, CDR2 FYNNEI. Unmatched junction bases numbered 4, after V lost 8 bases and J lost 1 base. The CDR3 sequence is 14 residues long. The CDR3 loop is CASQTSGAQETQYF. The CDR3 bases are TGTGCCAGCCAAACTAGCGGGGCCCAAGAGACCCAGTACTTC. Full variable domain (missing parts from reference TRBV2 and TRBJ2-5): EPEVTQTPSHQVTQMGQEVILRCVPISNHLYFYWYRQILGQKVEFLVSFYNNEISEKSEIFDDQFSVERPDGSNFTLKIRSTKLEDSAMYFCASQTSGAQETQYFGPGTRLLVL.

This clonotype was observed many times. The V gene is TRBV28, the J gene TRBJ1-1, with 8 positions matching TRBD1. V gave up 6 bases and J gave up 4 bases; unmatched junction bases: 7. This CDR3 has 14 amino acids. The V gene's germline CDR1 is MDHEN and CDR2 SYDVKM. CDR3 loop: CASRPTGGGTEAFF. The CDR3, as DNA: TGTGCCAGCAGACCCACAGGGGGAGGCACTGAAGCTTTCTTT.

This clonotype has a handful of counts. The V gene is TRBV2, the J gene TRBJ2-1, with TRBD2 matching 11 bases. V was pared by 6 bases and J by 0 bases, with 10 bases of the junction left unmatched. Germline CDR1 reads SNHLY; CDR2 reads FYNNEI. This CDR3 has 18 amino acids. The CDR3 is CASREGLAGGPSYNEQFF. CDR3 nucleotides: TGTGCCAGCAGAGAGGGGCTAGCGGGGGGTCCCTCCTACAATGAGCAGTTCTTC. Full variable domain (rest looked up from reference TRBV2 and TRBJ2-1): EPEVTQTPSHQVTQMGQEVILRCVPISNHLYFYWYRQILGQKVEFLVSFYNNEISEKSEIFDDQFSVERPDGSNFTLKIRSTKLEDSAMYFCASREGLAGGPSYNEQFFGPGTRLTVL.

This chain connects TRBV9 to TRBJ2-3; perhaps TRBD1 as D (6 bases). V was clipped by 1 base and J by 5 bases, with 20 bases between them. CDR1 is SGDLS and CDR2 is YYNGEE in the germline V gene. The CDR3 loop spans 17 amino acids. DNA for the CDR3: TGTGCCAGCAGCGTACATGGGACATCAGGGCAGGGAGATACGCAGTATTTT. Encoded protein: CASSVHGTSGQGDTQYF.

The genes are TRBV6-1 and TRBJ1-1; D possibly corresponds to TRBD1 (5 bases). Per germline, CDR1 MNHNS and CDR2 SASEGT. Deletions cut 7 bases from V and 5 bases from J, with 11 bases between. The length of the CDR3 is 12 residues. CDR3 amino acids: CASTGAGTEAFF. The DNA for the CDR3 is TGTGCCAGCACCGGCGCAGGGACTGAAGCTTTCTTT.

V is TRBV6-5 and J is TRBJ2-7; D not certain. Germline CDR1 is MNHEY and CDR2 is SVGAGI. This CDR3 region has 13 residues. Trimming left V 5 bases short and J 2 bases short, with 10 bases between. CDR3 protein: CASSPAPTYEQYF. CDR3 nucleotide sequence: TGTGCCAGCAGTCCCGCGCCGACCTACGAGCAGTACTTC.

The V gene is TRBV19, the J gene TRBJ1-5, with 8 bases identical to TRBD1. CDR3 length: 15 residues. Trimming at V came to 9 bases and at J to 2 bases, leaving 9 bases not matched to a gene. Germline lookup yields CDR1 LNHDA and CDR2 SQIVND (reference sequence). The CDR3 region is CASVTGVGGNQPQHF. As DNA, the CDR3 is TGTGCCAGCGTGACAGGGGTAGGGGGCAATCAGCCCCAGCATTTT.

This chain connects TRBV28 to TRBJ2-3; D is undetermined. Deletions cut 5 bases from V and 9 bases from J, with 15 bases between. There are 13 residues in the CDR3. CDR1 and CDR2 from the germline V gene are MDHEN and SYDVKM. CDR3 protein: CASSRRLETTQYF. Here the CDR3 DNA reads TGTGCCAGCAGTCGCCGGCTAGAGACAACGCAGTATTTT.

The chain combines TRBV6-5 with TRBJ2-2; D not certain. The V end lost 0 bases, the J end lost 0 bases, and 11 bases lay between the germline ends. This CDR3 is 17 amino acids long. Germline V lookup: CDR1 MNHEY, CDR2 SVGAGI. The CDR3 region has the DNA TGTGCCAGCAGTTACTCGATTCGGGCCGCGAACACCGGGGAGCTGTTTTTT. Its translation: CASSYSIRAANTGELFF.

In this sample, this clonotype turned up many times. The rearrangement links TRBV25-1 to TRBJ2-7, with a weak D call TRBD1 (6 bases). The CDR3 is 15 residues long. Trimming shortened V by 9 bases and J by 4 bases, and 22 bases separated the two germline ends. The germline gives CDR1 MGHDK, CDR2 SYGVNS. This CDR3 reads CARLSPLGTNYEQYF. CDR3 bases: TGTGCCAGACTATCCCCCCTGGGGACAAATTACGAGCAGTACTTC.

The rearrangement links TRBV19 to TRBJ1-5; D might be TRBD1 (5 bases). Germline lookup yields CDR1 LNHDA and CDR2 SQIVND (reference sequence). The CDR3 covers 15 residues. V lost 6 bases and J lost 2, with 14 bases in between. CDR3 sequence (DNA): TGTGCCAGTAGCGGGACTTCAGGCGGCAATCAGCCCCAGCATTTT. Residues: CASSGTSGGNQPQHF.

The chain couples TRBV6-1 to TRBJ2-1; 8 positions match TRBD1. CDR1 is MNHNS, CDR2 SASEGT, per germline. This CDR3 has 15 residues. The ends lost 5 bases at V and 0 bases at J; junction bases unmatched: 3. This chain's CDR3 is CASSRDRSSYNEQFF. DNA of the CDR3: TGTGCCAGCAGTAGGGACAGGAGCTCCTACAATGAGCAGTTCTTC.

The J gene is TRBJ2-1, the V gene TRBV2; the match to TRBD2 covers 8 bases. CDR3 length: 14 amino acids. CDR1 and CDR2 from the germline V gene are SNHLY and FYNNEI. Trimming removed 6 bases from V and 7 bases from J; junction bases left unmatched: 8. The CDR3 loop is CASSSGGGGNEQFF. The CDR3 DNA follows: TGTGCCAGCAGCTCCGGGGGGGGAGGGAATGAGCAGTTCTTC.

CDR3 loop: CASSHGTGSFHEQFF. The CDR3 nucleotides are TGTGCCAGCAGCCACGGGACAGGGTCGTTTCATGAGCAGTTCTTC. The chain recombines TRBV7-9 with TRBJ2-1; TRBD1 matches at 9 bases. With 5 bases clipped from V and 8 bases from J, the junction kept 10 bases outside the gene matches. The V gene's germline CDR1 is SEHNR and CDR2 FQNEAQ (reference sequence). The CDR3 spans 15 residues.

The chain uses TRBV20-1 and TRBJ2-7; 8 nucleotides match TRBD2. CDR1 is DFQATT and CDR2 is SNEGSKA in the germline V gene (reference sequence). The CDR3 runs 15 residues. Trimming removed 0 bases from V and 2 bases from J; junction bases left unmatched: 6. The CDR3 nucleotides are TGCAGTGCTAGAGAGGTAGCGGGGATCCCCTACGAGCAGTACTTC. This translates into CSAREVAGIPYEQYF.

This clonotype was picked up many times. The V call is TRBV25-1, the J call TRBJ2-1; the D call may be TRBD1 or TRBD2 (6 bases each). Trimming stripped 2 bases from V and 12 bases from J, with 23 bases between. Germline V lookup: CDR1 MGHDK, CDR2 SYGVNS. This CDR3 has 16 amino acids. CDR3: CASSETPVGGPQGQFF. The CDR3 DNA reads TGTGCCAGCAGTGAAACCCCTGTCGGGGGCCCACAAGGGCAGTTCTTC.